Shown below are 25 T cell receptor beta chains from a single sample sequenced in a study of blood T cell repertoires in COVID-19. TCRdb's table, derived via immunoSEQ multiplex PCR, lists solely in-frame clones and lacks some. The sample consists of about 160,000 clones, about nine tenths of them appearing once. The sequencing sample was made of peripheral blood. The receptors shown here come from a woman between 65 and 79 years old with acute or convalescent COVID-19.

This chain connects TRBV14 to TRBJ2-7; TRBD2 might be the D (6 bases). CDR1 is SGHDN and CDR2 is FVKESK in the germline V gene. Trimming removed 1 base from V and 5 bases from J, with 15 bases in between. The CDR3 consists of 15 residues. The CDR3 sequence: CASSQVGGPGNEQYF. As DNA, the CDR3 is TGTGCCAGCAGCCAAGTGGGGGGTCCGGGTAACGAGCAGTACTTC. The full variable domain, rest sourced from reference TRBV14 and TRBJ2-7, is EAGVTQFPSHSVIEKGQTVTLRCDPISGHDNLYWYRRVMGKEIKFLLHFVKESKQDESGMPNNRFLAERTGGTYSTLKVQPAELEDSGVYFCASSQVGGPGNEQYFGPGTRLTVT.

The chain links TRBV3-1 (or the pseudogene TRBV3-2) to TRBJ2-5; 12 nucleotides match TRBD2. The germline gives CDR1 LGHDT, CDR2 YNNKEL (reference sequence). With V trimmed by 4 bases and J by 5 bases, 8 bases remained unmatched. The CDR3 spans 16 residues. The CDR3 region has the DNA TGTGCCAGCAGCCCCAGACTAGCGGGAGAGGGGGAGACCCAGTACTTC. The encoded protein is CASSPRLAGEGETQYF.

The CDR3 DNA reads as TGTGCCTGGAGAACCGGCGGTGGAAACACCATATATTTT. Amino acids: CAWRTGGGNTIYF. The rearrangement joins TRBV30 to TRBJ1-3, with unresolved D. V was clipped by 3 bases and J by 3 bases, with 9 bases between them. CDR1 and CDR2 from the germline V gene are GTSNPN and SVGIG (reference sequence). The length of the CDR3 is 13 residues.

This rearrangement joins TRBV5-5 to TRBJ2-7, with D possibly being TRBD1 (5 bases). Germline CDR1 and CDR2: SGHKS and YYEKEE (reference sequence). The CDR3 runs 14 residues. V gave up 4 bases and J gave up 3 bases, with 14 bases separating them. The CDR3 DNA follows: TGTGCCAGCAGCCAACATCAGGGTGTCTACGAGCAGTACTTC. This translates into CASSQHQGVYEQYF.

The rearrangement uses TRBV12-3 or TRBV12-4 and TRBJ1-2; D gene ambiguous. The V gene lost 5 bases and the J gene lost 3 bases, with 10 bases spanning the gap. The CDR3 is 13 amino acids. As DNA, the CDR3 is TGTGCCAGCAGTCCGAACCAGTACTATGGCTACACCTTC. It yields the protein CASSPNQYYGYTF.

The chain has TRBV3-1 (or the pseudogene TRBV3-2) and TRBJ1-2; D remains unclear. CDR1 is LGHDT and CDR2 is YNNKEL in the germline V gene (reference sequence). This CDR3 region has 13 residues. V lost 4 bases, J lost 0 bases, and 6 bases lay in between. CDR3 protein: CASSPTANYGYTF. The CDR3 DNA sequence: TGTGCCAGCAGCCCAACAGCTAACTATGGCTACACCTTC.

The CDR3 DNA follows: TGTGCCAGCAATAAGGAGTGGGGCACAGATACGCAGTATTTT. It encodes CASNKEWGTDTQYF. The chain couples TRBV7-2 to TRBJ2-3, with D uncertain. Per the germline V gene, CDR1 is SGHTA and CDR2 is FQGNSA. V gave up 7 bases and J gave up 1 base, with 12 bases separating them. The CDR3 is 14 amino acids.

This clone was counted a few times. The chain joins TRBV29-1 to TRBJ1-2; possible D gene TRBD1, 6 bases. Trimming took 3 bases from V and 5 from J, leaving 25 bases between them. Germline V gives CDR1 SQVTM, CDR2 ANQGSEA. The CDR3 sequence is 17 residues long. The CDR3 bases are TGCAGCGTTGATTTTTCCCGGGTGCAGGGGAGCAAGTATGGCTACACCTTC. It encodes CSVDFSRVQGSKYGYTF.

The rearrangement uses TRBV30 and TRBJ1-5, with D perhaps matching TRBD1 (5 bases). Germline V CDR1 and CDR2: GTSNPN, SVGIG (reference sequence). The CDR3 runs 15 residues. Trimming removed 0 bases at V and 6 bases at J, with 15 bases between. The CDR3 loop reads CAWSVPGWRTQPQHF. The CDR3 coding sequence is TGTGCCTGGAGTGTCCCAGGGTGGAGAACTCAGCCCCAGCATTTT.

This rearrangement joins TRBV3-1 (or the pseudogene TRBV3-2) to TRBJ1-2, with 10 bases matching TRBD1. This CDR3 contains 17 residues. Germline loops: CDR1 LGHDT, CDR2 YNNKEL (reference sequence). Trimming at V came to 3 bases and at J to 1 base, leaving 8 bases not matched to a gene. For the CDR3, the DNA is TGTGCCAGCAGCCATCGGGACAGGGGATACTTTAACTATGGCTACACCTTC. This encodes CASSHRDRGYFNYGYTF.

The chain employs TRBV18 and TRBJ2-1, with a tentative D call TRBD1 (6 bases). Trimming removed 3 bases at V and 1 base at J, with 10 bases between. Germline V CDR1 and CDR2: KGHSH, LQKENI. The CDR3 loop spans 15 amino acids. The CDR3 loop reads CASSPQGISYNEQFF. The CDR3 region has the DNA TGTGCCAGCTCACCTCAGGGGATATCCTACAATGAGCAGTTCTTC.

Comment on this clone: The junction differs from germline at one of its ends, possibly a read error. This sequence joins TRBV18 and TRBJ2-5, with a weak D call TRBD1 (5 bases). The V gene's germline CDR1 is KGHSH and CDR2 LQKENI. The CDR3 is made up of 13 amino acids. The CDR3 DNA is TGTGCCAGCTCACCACGACAGCAAGAGGCCCAGTACTTC. This gives the protein CASSPRQQEAQYF.

The chain couples TRBV10-2 to TRBJ1-2, with 9 bases that match TRBD1. This CDR3 region has 19 residues. Trimming removed 2 bases from V and 8 bases from J; junction bases left unmatched: 21. The V gene's germline CDR1 is WSHSY and CDR2 SAAADI. CDR3 bases: TGCGCCAGCAGTGAGCCATACTCCACCCCCGGGACAGGGATATTCGGCTACACCTTC. Translating gives CASSEPYSTPGTGIFGYTF.

The rearrangement joins TRBV5-5 to TRBJ2-2; maybe TRBD2 (5 bases). CDR1 and CDR2 from the germline V gene are SGHKS and YYEKEE (reference sequence). The CDR3 contains 13 residues. V was cut by 0 bases and J by 6 bases, with 6 bases left in between. Here the CDR3 reads CASSLDGAGELFF. In DNA, the CDR3 is TGTGCCAGCAGCTTGGACGGGGCCGGGGAGCTGTTTTTT.

This chain links TRBV10-3 with TRBJ1-4; a possible D gene is TRBD1 (6 bases). V lost 8 bases to trimming and J lost 7 bases, with 14 bases between them. There are 13 residues in the CDR3. CDR1 is ENHRY, CDR2 SYGVKD, per germline. The CDR3 DNA reads as TGTGCCATCCGAGGGGGGGCTGTTGAAAAACTGTTTTTT. It translates to CAIRGGAVEKLFF.

In DNA form, the CDR3 reads TGTGCCAGCAGCCAAGAGAGTCCGGGACTAGCGGGGGTCACAGATACGCAGTATTTT. The encoded protein is CASSQESPGLAGVTDTQYF. The chain combines TRBV3-1 (or the pseudogene TRBV3-2) with TRBJ2-3, with TRBD2 matching 14 bases. V was pared by 0 bases and J by 2 bases, with 7 bases of the junction left unmatched. Germline V gene lookup returns CDR1 LGHDT and CDR2 YNNKEL (reference sequence). The CDR3 is made up of 19 amino acids.

This chain links TRBV19 with TRBJ2-1; D might be TRBD1 (7 bases). The CDR3 runs to 15 residues. V lost 5 bases, J lost 4 bases, and 15 bases lay in between. The V gene's germline CDR1 is LNHDA and CDR2 SQIVND (reference sequence). The CDR3 loop reads CASSGAGGTYNEQFF. CDR3 coding DNA: TGTGCCAGTAGTGGAGCAGGGGGGACTTACAATGAGCAGTTCTTC.

CDR3 coding DNA: TGCGCCAGCAGCCAAGAGGGCCGGCAGGGAAAGGCGTATGGCTACACCTTC. This codes for CASSQEGRQGKAYGYTF. The rearrangement links TRBV4-3 to TRBJ1-2; D is perhaps TRBD1 (5 bases). Trimming took off 0 bases at V and 5 bases at J, with 19 bases between the two ends. Germline CDR1 and CDR2: LGHNA and YSLEER. The CDR3 contains 17 residues.

The rearrangement joins TRBV19 to TRBJ2-3; weak D call: TRBD2 (6 bases). The V gene lost 6 bases and the J gene lost 3 bases, with 22 bases spanning the gap. The CDR3 loop spans 17 amino acids. Germline CDR1 reads LNHDA; CDR2 reads SQIVND (reference sequence). The DNA for the CDR3 is TGTGCCAGTAGCCTTAAGCGGGTAACTCTCGGTACAGATACGCAGTATTTT. Its protein is CASSLKRVTLGTDTQYF. The full variable domain, with the rest looked up from reference TRBV19 and TRBJ2-3, is DGGITQSPKYLFRKEGQNVTLSCEQNLNHDAMYWYRQDPGQGLRLIYYSQIVNDFQKGDIAEGYSVSREKKESFPLTVTSAQKNPTAFYLCASSLKRVTLGTDTQYFGPGTRLTVL.

This chain uses TRBV30 with TRBJ1-1; D is ambiguous. Trimming cost V 4 bases and J 11 bases, with 14 bases left between them. Germline CDR1 and CDR2: GTSNPN and SVGIG (reference sequence). CDR3 length: 11 amino acids. The CDR3 region has the DNA TGTGCCTGGAAGGCCATGAGCGAGGCTTTCTTT. Encoded protein: CAWKAMSEAFF.

CDR3 in amino acids: CASSGGGAGLNGYTF. The CDR3 nucleotides are TGTGCCAGCAGCGGAGGGGGGGCTGGGCTGAACGGCTACACCTTC. The chain joins TRBV9 to TRBJ1-2; D may be TRBD1 (6 bases). Trimming took off 3 bases at V and 8 bases at J, with 20 bases between the two ends. The CDR3 has 15 amino acids. CDR1 SGDLS and CDR2 YYNGEE come from the germline V gene.

This clone has a single count. This chain links TRBV14 with TRBJ2-2; D possibly corresponds to TRBD1 (6 bases). Per germline, CDR1 SGHDN and CDR2 FVKESK. The CDR3 runs to 15 residues. Trimming took 4 bases from V and 4 from J, leaving 13 bases between them. The CDR3 spells CASSPRGTPTGELFF. CDR3 bases: TGTGCCAGCAGCCCGCGAGGGACACCCACCGGGGAGCTGTTTTTT. The entire variable domain, with the rest obtained from reference TRBV14 and TRBJ2-2, is as follows: EAGVTQFPSHSVIEKGQTVTLRCDPISGHDNLYWYRRVMGKEIKFLLHFVKESKQDESGMPNNRFLAERTGGTYSTLKVQPAELEDSGVYFCASSPRGTPTGELFFGEGSRLTVL.

This sequence joins TRBV6-5 and TRBJ2-1, with D unclear. Germline assignment: CDR1 MNHEY and CDR2 SVGAGI. Trimming removed 0 bases at V and 9 bases at J, with 12 bases between. The CDR3 runs 14 residues. The CDR3 DNA reads TGTGCCAGCAGTTACTCGAGGTCCGGGTTTGAGCAGTTCTTC. It encodes CASSYSRSGFEQFF.

The chain joins TRBV6-1 to TRBJ1-6; 7 positions match TRBD1. Looked up from germline, CDR1 is MNHNS and CDR2 is SASEGT. Trimming removed 1 base from V and 8 bases from J; junction bases left unmatched: 8. This CDR3 region has 16 residues. CDR3 residues: CASSEDRGPRDSPLHF. CDR3 coding DNA: TGTGCCAGCAGTGAAGACAGGGGCCCGAGGGATTCACCCCTCCACTTT.

The chain has TRBV6-1 and TRBJ2-5; D not resolved. V was pared by 6 bases and J by 1 base, with 9 bases between. Germline V gene sequence: CDR1 MNHNS, CDR2 SASEGT. This CDR3 is 13 amino acids long. For the CDR3, the DNA is TGTGCCAGCAGCTGGGCTACCCAAGAGACCCAGTACTTC. This gives the protein CASSWATQETQYF.